These 26 T cell receptor beta chains were sequenced from one sample in a study of cytomegalovirus exposure and HLA in healthy donors. With 60 Vbeta and 13 Jbeta primers, the PCR was carried out. Clones were sequenced by immunoSEQ multiplex PCR, and TCRdb holds only the in-frame ones, with some missing. The table includes about 120,000 clones, 74% detected once. The sample consisted of PBMCs. The receptors shown here come from a human donor in good health.

This clone appeared a single time. The chain carries TRBV30 and TRBJ1-5, with a possible D match to TRBD1 (6 bases). The germline CDR1 and CDR2 sequences are GTSNPN and SVGIG (reference sequence). The CDR3 length is 14 residues. Trimming removed 4 bases from V and 5 bases from J, with 15 bases in between. The CDR3 region has the DNA TGTGCCTGGAACCCAACAGGGAATGATCAGCCCCAGCATTTT. It encodes CAWNPTGNDQPQHF.

This rearrangement joins TRBV19 to TRBJ2-3; 7 nucleotides match TRBD2. CDR1 and CDR2 (germline): LNHDA, SQIVND (reference sequence). Trimming took 5 bases from V and 5 from J; bases not matched to a gene: 7. The CDR3 is made up of 14 amino acids. The CDR3 loop reads CASSPTGGEDTQYF. CDR3 DNA: TGTGCCAGTAGTCCAACTGGGGGGGAAGATACGCAGTATTTT.

The chain is built from TRBV10-3 and TRBJ1-1, with D possibly being TRBD1 (6 bases). Germline V gives CDR1 ENHRY, CDR2 SYGVKD. Trimming removed 4 bases from V and 2 bases from J, with 14 bases in between. This CDR3 region has 15 residues. CDR3 sequence: CAISAGGRKNTEAFF. DNA of the CDR3: TGTGCCATCAGTGCGGGGGGGCGGAAAAACACTGAAGCTTTCTTT.

The chain employs TRBV5-1 and TRBJ2-5; D is uncertain. Germline V gene data show CDR1 as SGHRS and CDR2 as YFSETQ. This CDR3 has 11 amino acids. Deletions cut 4 bases from V and 5 bases from J, with 6 bases between. The CDR3 coding sequence is TGCGCCAGCAGCCCCGGGGAGACCCAGTACTTC. This sequence encodes CASSPGETQYF. Supplemented by reference TRBV5-1 and TRBJ2-5, the full variable domain reads KAGVTQTPRYLIKTRGQQVTLSCSPISGHRSVSWYQQTPGQGLQFLFEYFSETQRNKGNFPGRFSGRQFSNSRSEMNVSTLELGDSALYLCASSPGETQYFGPGTRLLVL.

V and J are TRBV19 and TRBJ2-6, with D perhaps matching TRBD1 (6 bases). From germline, CDR1 is LNHDA and CDR2 SQIVND (reference sequence). The CDR3 sequence is 16 residues long. The V end lost 8 bases, the J end lost 1 base, and 15 bases lay between the germline ends. The CDR3 nucleotides are TGTGCCAGTTATGCAGGGGAGTATTCTGGGGCCAACGTCCTGACTTTC. Amino acids: CASYAGEYSGANVLTF. The whole variable domain, remainder taken from reference TRBV19 and TRBJ2-6, is DGGITQSPKYLFRKEGQNVTLSCEQNLNHDAMYWYRQDPGQGLRLIYYSQIVNDFQKGDIAEGYSVSREKKESFPLTVTSAQKNPTAFYLCASYAGEYSGANVLTFGAGSRLTVL.

The CDR3 DNA is TGTGCCAGCAGCCCCACCCGGACAGGGAGTGGGACCCAGTACTTC. It encodes CASSPTRTGSGTQYF. The chain carries TRBV7-8 and TRBJ2-5, with 8 bases aligning to TRBD1. The CDR3 covers 15 residues. The V segment lost 5 bases and the J segment 7 bases; nucleotides outside the gene matches: 12. In germline, CDR1 is SGHVS, CDR2 FQNEAQ.

V usage is TRBV19 and J usage is TRBJ1-1; a weak D match, TRBD1 (6 bases). Deletions cut 5 bases from V and 1 base from J, with 8 bases between. The CDR3 sequence is 13 residues long. The germline V gene has CDR1 LNHDA and CDR2 SQIVND (reference sequence). The CDR3 spells CASSRGQNTEAFF. The CDR3, as DNA: TGTGCCAGTAGTCGGGGACAGAACACTGAAGCTTTCTTT.

The chain links TRBV4-3 to TRBJ2-1, with TRBD1 as a possible D gene (5 bases). Germline CDR1 LGHNA, CDR2 YSLEER. The CDR3 runs to 15 residues. Trimming took off 1 base at V and 6 bases at J, with 13 bases between the two ends. CDR3 in amino acids: CASSQAVAGPNEQFF. In DNA form, the CDR3 reads TGCGCCAGCAGCCAAGCGGTAGCAGGGCCCAATGAGCAGTTCTTC.

The chain is built from TRBV15 and TRBJ2-7; 7 positions agree with TRBD2. The CDR3 runs 15 residues. The germline V gene has CDR1 LNHNV and CDR2 YYDKDF (reference sequence). V shed 1 base, J shed 5 bases, and the junction held 8 bases outside the gene matches. The chain's CDR3 is CATSRGGGSFHEQYF. The CDR3 bases are TGTGCCACCAGCAGAGGAGGCGGGAGTTTCCACGAGCAGTACTTC.

This chain joins TRBV7-6 and TRBJ1-1; perhaps TRBD1 as D (5 bases). In germline, CDR1 is SGHVS, CDR2 FNYEAQ. The CDR3 has 15 amino acids. Trimming took off 4 bases at V and 0 bases at J, with 12 bases between the two ends. CDR3 in amino acids: CASSYTPTVNTEAFF. The CDR3 DNA sequence: TGTGCCAGCAGCTATACCCCGACAGTGAACACTGAAGCTTTCTTT.

The gene calls are TRBV7-9 and TRBJ1-5; D ambiguous. This CDR3 is 14 amino acids long. Trimming left V 3 bases short and J 6 bases short, with 12 bases between. CDR1 is SEHNR and CDR2 is FQNEAQ in the germline V gene (reference sequence). The CDR3 DNA reads TGTGCCAGCAGCTTGGCTAATACAGCTCAGCCCCAGCATTTT. This gives the protein CASSLANTAQPQHF. Filled out from reference TRBV7-9 and TRBJ1-5, the complete variable domain reads DTGVSQNPRHKITKRGQNVTFRCDPISEHNRLYWYRQTLGQGPEFLTYFQNEAQLEKSRLLSDRFSAERPKGSFSTLEIQRTEQGDSAMYLCASSLANTAQPQHFGDGTRLSIL.

The chain combines TRBV5-6 with TRBJ1-1; D is uncertain. With 0 bases removed from V and 8 bases from J, the gap between germline ends came to 11 bases. This CDR3 spans 13 amino acids. Germline V gives CDR1 SGHDT, CDR2 YYEEEE. The CDR3 bases are TGTGCCAGCAGCTTGGGCGTTGTAAACGAAGCTTTCTTT. The encoded protein is CASSLGVVNEAFF. The entire variable domain, with the rest obtained from reference TRBV5-6 and TRBJ1-1, is as follows: DAGVTQSPTHLIKTRGQQVTLRCSPKSGHDTVSWYQQALGQGPQFIFQYYEEEERQRGNFPDRFSGHQFPNYSSELNVNALLLGDSALYLCASSLGVVNEAFFGQGTRLTVV.

This chain uses TRBV28 with TRBJ2-5, with TRBD2 as a possible D gene (5 bases). In germline, CDR1 is MDHEN, CDR2 SYDVKM. Trimming shortened V by 2 bases and J by 4 bases, and 8 bases separated the two germline ends. There are 13 residues in the CDR3. CDR3 region: CASSLGLGETQYF. In DNA form, the CDR3 reads TGTGCCAGCAGTTTAGGACTTGGAGAGACCCAGTACTTC.

V gene TRBV6-1 combines with J gene TRBJ1-4; 10 positions agree with TRBD1. V trimming: 1 base; J trimming: 4 bases; junction bases outside the gene matches: 6. The V gene's germline CDR1 is MNHNS and CDR2 SASEGT. The CDR3 sequence is 17 residues long. CDR3 sequence (DNA): TGTGCCAGCAGTGAAGAGGACAGGGGGTTTCTTAATGAAAAACTGTTTTTT. Amino acids: CASSEEDRGFLNEKLFF.

The chain's CDR3 is CASSLNRNTEAFF. The CDR3 DNA reads as TGTGCCAGCAGCTTGAACAGGAACACTGAAGCTTTCTTT. The chain links TRBV11-3 to TRBJ1-1; D is undetermined. The V end was cut by 3 bases, the J end by 1 base, with 6 bases between. The CDR3 sequence is 13 residues long. Germline V lookup: CDR1 SGHNT, CDR2 YENEEA. Using reference TRBV11-3 and TRBJ1-1 for the parts outside the CDR3, the full variable domain is EAGVVQSPRYKIIEKKQPVAFWCNPISGHNTLYWYLQNLGQGPELLIRYENEEAVDDSQLPKDRFSAERLKGVDSTLKIQPAELGDSAVYLCASSLNRNTEAFFGQGTRLTVV.

A few counts support this clone. The CDR3 bases are TGTGCCAGCAGCCAAGATCCCAATCTAGCGGGAGCTGGGGCCAACGTCCTGACTTTC. Its translation: CASSQDPNLAGAGANVLTF. This rearrangement joins TRBV4-2 to TRBJ2-6, with 10 nucleotides matching TRBD2. Germline CDR1 is LGHNA and CDR2 is YNFKEQ. The CDR3 sequence is 19 residues long. The V gene end was trimmed by 0 bases and the J gene end by 2 bases; junction bases not matched to a gene: 7.

The J gene is TRBJ1-4, the V gene TRBV13; 8 nucleotides agree with TRBD1. V lost 6 bases to trimming and J lost 11 bases; unmatched junction nucleotides: 11. The germline V gene encodes CDR1 PRHDT and CDR2 FYEKMQ (reference sequence). The CDR3 covers 14 residues. The CDR3 protein is CASSKTGARGKLFF. The CDR3 region has the DNA TGTGCCAGCAGTAAGACAGGGGCGCGCGGCAAACTGTTTTTT.

This clone was detected only a few times. The rearrangement links TRBV2 to TRBJ2-1; TRBD2 aligns across 10 bases. V was pared by 6 bases and J by 8 bases, with 13 bases of the junction left unmatched. The V gene's germline CDR1 is SNHLY and CDR2 FYNNEI. This CDR3 region has 16 residues. The CDR3 sequence is CASSRGAGTSEDEQFF. CDR3 nucleotide sequence: TGTGCCAGCAGCAGGGGAGCCGGGACTAGCGAAGATGAGCAGTTCTTC.

This clone was seen a handful of times. V usage is TRBV15 and J usage is TRBJ2-2; D is unclear. V was shortened by 5 bases and J by 3 bases, with 7 bases between the two germline ends. CDR1 is LNHNV and CDR2 is YYDKDF in the germline V gene (reference sequence). This CDR3 has 13 residues. The CDR3: CATSDGYTGELFF. The CDR3 DNA follows: TGTGCCACCAGCGACGGGTACACCGGGGAGCTGTTTTTT.

This clone was detected only a few times. The chain recombines TRBV9 with TRBJ1-1; the D gene is possibly TRBD1 (5 bases). Looked up from germline, CDR1 is SGDLS and CDR2 is YYNGEE. V was cut by 4 bases and J by 6 bases, with 16 bases left in between. The CDR3 runs to 14 residues. The CDR3 protein is CASSPMNRFSEAFF. The CDR3 coding sequence is TGTGCCAGCAGCCCAATGAACAGGTTTTCTGAAGCTTTCTTT.

The gene calls are TRBV18 and TRBJ2-1, with D perhaps matching TRBD1 (6 bases). Germline values: CDR1 KGHSH, CDR2 LQKENI. This CDR3 has 14 residues. V lost 3 bases and J 3 bases, leaving 9 bases between the germline ends. Here the CDR3 reads CASSPTGFYNEQFF. The CDR3 region has the DNA TGTGCCAGCTCACCGACAGGTTTCTACAATGAGCAGTTCTTC.

This clone appeared a single time. The V and J genes are TRBV4-2 and TRBJ2-5; 7 positions match TRBD2. Germline V gene sequence: CDR1 LGHNA, CDR2 YNFKEQ. This CDR3 contains 15 residues. After removal of 1 base from V and 4 bases from J, the junction contained 6 bases not matched to a gene. The CDR3 sequence is CASSQGGEGSETQYF. The CDR3 DNA follows: TGTGCCAGCAGCCAAGGGGGGGAGGGCTCAGAGACCCAGTACTTC.

The chain recombines TRBV7-2 with TRBJ1-4; TRBD1 aligns across 7 bases. V gave up 4 bases and J gave up 5 bases; unmatched junction bases: 13. Germline lookup yields CDR1 SGHTA and CDR2 FQGNSA. CDR3 length: 17 residues. CDR3 protein: CASSSRQTGVWNEKLFF. CDR3 bases: TGTGCCAGCAGCTCCAGACAAACAGGGGTTTGGAATGAAAAACTGTTTTTT. Full variable domain (remainder filled in from reference TRBV7-2 and TRBJ1-4): GAGVSQSPSNKVTEKGKDVELRCDPISGHTALYWYRQSLGQGLEFLIYFQGNSAPDKSGLPSDRFSAERTGGSVSTLTIQRTQQEDSAVYLCASSSRQTGVWNEKLFFGSGTQLSVL.

Details on this clone: Germline and junction disagree at one end, which may indicate a read error. The V gene is TRBV5-1, the J gene TRBJ2-7; D not resolved. Germline V CDR1 and CDR2: SGHRS, YFSETQ. The CDR3 runs to 14 residues. The CDR3 nucleotides are TGCGCCAGCAGCCGCGGCGGCAGTTCCTCCGAGCAGTACTTC. Translated, it gives CASSRGGSSSEQYF.

This clone was seen once. The chain has TRBV19 and TRBJ1-2; D gene uncertain. This CDR3 has 14 amino acids. Trimming cost V 1 base and J 1 base, with 7 bases left between them. Germline V gene data show CDR1 as LNHDA and CDR2 as SQIVND (reference sequence). Written as DNA, the CDR3 is TGTGCCAGTAGTATAGGTCCGGGTAACTATGGCTACACCTTC. Protein: CASSIGPGNYGYTF.

The chain links TRBV15 to TRBJ1-2; D is possibly TRBD1 (5 bases). In germline, CDR1 is LNHNV, CDR2 YYDKDF (reference sequence). V lost 1 base and J 2 bases, leaving 11 bases between the germline ends. CDR3 length equals 15 residues. This chain's CDR3 is CATSRGGAGNYGYTF. In DNA form, the CDR3 reads TGTGCCACCAGCAGAGGGGGCGCGGGGAACTATGGCTACACCTTC.